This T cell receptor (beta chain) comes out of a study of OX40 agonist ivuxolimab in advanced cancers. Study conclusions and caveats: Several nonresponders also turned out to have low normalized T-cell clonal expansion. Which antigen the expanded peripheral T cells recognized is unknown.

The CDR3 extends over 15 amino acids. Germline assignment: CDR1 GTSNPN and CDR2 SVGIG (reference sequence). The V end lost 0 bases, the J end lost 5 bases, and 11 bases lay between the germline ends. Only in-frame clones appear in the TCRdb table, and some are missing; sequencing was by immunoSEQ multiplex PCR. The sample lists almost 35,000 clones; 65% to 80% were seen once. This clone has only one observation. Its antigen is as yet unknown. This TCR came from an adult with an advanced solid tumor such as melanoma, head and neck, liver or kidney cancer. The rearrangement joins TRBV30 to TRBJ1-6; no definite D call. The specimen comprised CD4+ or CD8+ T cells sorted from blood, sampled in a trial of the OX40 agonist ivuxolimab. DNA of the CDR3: TGTGCCTGGAGTGTAGGGAGACGGCATAATTCACCCCTCCACTTT. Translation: CAWSVGRRHNSPLHF.